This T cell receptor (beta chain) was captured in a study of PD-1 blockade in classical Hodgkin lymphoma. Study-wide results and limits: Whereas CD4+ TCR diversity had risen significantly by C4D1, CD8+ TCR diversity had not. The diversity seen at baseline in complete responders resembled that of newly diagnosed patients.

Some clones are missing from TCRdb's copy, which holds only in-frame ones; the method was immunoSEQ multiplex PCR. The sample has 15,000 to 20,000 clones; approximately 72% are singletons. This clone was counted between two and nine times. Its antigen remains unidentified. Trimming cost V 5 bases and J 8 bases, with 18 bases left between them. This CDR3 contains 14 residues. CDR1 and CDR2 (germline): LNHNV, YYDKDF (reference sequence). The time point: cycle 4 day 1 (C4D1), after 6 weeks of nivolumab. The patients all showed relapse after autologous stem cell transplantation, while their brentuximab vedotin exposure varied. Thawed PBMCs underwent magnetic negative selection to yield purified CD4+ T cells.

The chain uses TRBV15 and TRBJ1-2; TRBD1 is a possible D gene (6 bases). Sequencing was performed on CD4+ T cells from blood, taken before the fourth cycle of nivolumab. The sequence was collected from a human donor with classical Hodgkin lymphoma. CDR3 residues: CATSPTGFGYGYTF. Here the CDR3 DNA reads TGTGCCACCAGCCCCACAGGGTTTGGTTACGGCTACACCTTC.